Following are 27 T cell receptor beta chains from one sample sequenced in a study of early stage breast cancer tumors. Produced via immunoSEQ multiplex PCR; TCRdb's table is partial and in-frame only. Seen here are 40,000 to 60,000 clones, 65% to 90% observed once, and the top ten hold about 1.3%. Sequencing used blood. These receptor sequences come from a person aged 50 to 59 with breast cancer.

Concerning this clone itself: One end of the junction does not line up with germline, which may come from a read error. The chain combines TRBV7-7 with TRBJ2-7, with D perhaps matching TRBD2 (7 bases). In germline, CDR1 is SSHAT, CDR2 FNYEAQ (reference sequence). This CDR3 is 13 amino acids long. CDR3 in amino acids: CASSLQGGYEQYF. CDR3 sequence (DNA): TGTGCTAGCAGCTTACAGGGAGGGTACGAGCAGTACTTC.

The rearrangement uses TRBV27 and TRBJ2-1, with a weak D call TRBD2 (5 bases). This CDR3 has 15 amino acids. Germline V gene lookup returns CDR1 MNHEY and CDR2 SMNVEV (reference sequence). V lost 6 bases, J lost 7 bases, and 19 bases lay in between. As DNA, the CDR3 is TGTGCCAGCAGAAGAGCCGGACGAAGAGGGAATGAGCAGTTCTTC. Its translation: CASRRAGRRGNEQFF.

The J gene is TRBJ1-2, the V gene TRBV7-9; D call uncertain. CDR1 SEHNR and CDR2 FQNEAQ come from the germline V gene (reference sequence). The CDR3 length is 12 residues. With 2 bases removed from V and 7 bases from J, the gap between germline ends came to 8 bases. CDR3 in amino acids: CASSLSQLGYTF. Here the CDR3 DNA reads TGTGCCAGCAGCTTAAGCCAGCTTGGCTACACCTTC. Combining the CDR3 with reference TRBV7-9 and TRBJ1-2 gives the whole variable domain DTGVSQNPRHKITKRGQNVTFRCDPISEHNRLYWYRQTLGQGPEFLTYFQNEAQLEKSRLLSDRFSAERPKGSFSTLEIQRTEQGDSAMYLCASSLSQLGYTFGSGTRLTVV.

The V and J genes are TRBV18 and TRBJ2-7, with D uncertain. Trimming removed 5 bases from V and 2 bases from J, with 10 bases in between. The germline V gene encodes CDR1 KGHSH and CDR2 LQKENI. The CDR3 is 13 amino acids. Here the CDR3 reads CASSGPVTYEQYF. The CDR3 DNA follows: TGTGCCAGCTCAGGGCCAGTTACCTACGAGCAGTACTTC.

In DNA, the CDR3 is TGTGCCAGCAGCTTAGAATTAGCGGGCGGGGAGACCCAGTACTTC. Amino acid sequence: CASSLELAGGETQYF. V usage is TRBV7-2 and J usage is TRBJ2-5, with 7 positions matching TRBD2. V was clipped by 1 base and J by 5 bases; unmatched bases: 7. In germline, CDR1 is SGHTA, CDR2 FQGNSA. The CDR3 contains 15 residues.

The chain recombines TRBV18 with TRBJ1-3; D remains unclear. CDR3 length: 13 amino acids. Germline V lookup: CDR1 KGHSH, CDR2 LQKENI. Trimming stripped 5 bases from V and 1 base from J, with 6 bases between. CDR3 nucleotide sequence: TGTGCCAGCTCAGACGGATCTGGAAACACCATATATTTT. Its translation: CASSDGSGNTIYF. The variable domain in full, with the rest retrieved from reference TRBV18 and TRBJ1-3, is NAGVMQNPRHLVRRRGQEARLRCSPMKGHSHVYWYRQLPEEGLKFMVYLQKENIIDESGMPKERFSAEFPKEGPSILRIQQVVRGDSAAYFCASSDGSGNTIYFGEGSWLTVV.

The chain joins TRBV10-3 to TRBJ2-7; 8 bases agree with TRBD2. V shed 8 bases and J 5 bases; nucleotides not matched to a gene: 5. CDR1 ENHRY and CDR2 SYGVKD come from the germline V gene. The CDR3 length is 12 residues. CDR3 region: CAILGGGNEQYF. DNA of the CDR3: TGTGCCATCCTCGGGGGGGGGAACGAGCAGTACTTC.

The rearrangement joins TRBV11-2 to TRBJ2-1; the D gene is possibly TRBD2 (6 bases). V lost 3 bases and J lost 7, with 13 bases in between. The germline V gene encodes CDR1 SGHAT and CDR2 FQNNGV. The CDR3 has 14 residues. The CDR3 is CASSFLGGLNEQFF. For the CDR3, the DNA is TGTGCCAGCAGCTTCCTGGGGGGATTAAATGAGCAGTTCTTC.

This sequence joins TRBV7-2 and TRBJ1-1; D not resolved. The CDR3 is made up of 12 amino acids. V was cut by 0 bases and J by 8 bases, with 7 bases left in between. Germline CDR1 SGHTA, CDR2 FQGNSA. CDR3 nucleotides: TGTGCCAGCAGCTTAGCAGGGTCGGAAGCTTTCTTT. This encodes CASSLAGSEAFF.

This sequence joins TRBV6-1 and TRBJ1-5, with unresolved D. The CDR3 is 18 amino acids. V was trimmed by 0 bases and J by 0 bases, leaving 15 bases between them. Germline lookup yields CDR1 MNHNS and CDR2 SASEGT. CDR3 sequence: CASSEAPVNPNSNQPQHF. The CDR3 region has the DNA TGTGCCAGCAGTGAAGCGCCGGTCAACCCCAATAGCAATCAGCCCCAGCATTTT.

This clone appeared a single time. The rearrangement joins TRBV19 to TRBJ1-6; the match to TRBD1 covers 8 bases. In germline, CDR1 is LNHDA, CDR2 SQIVND (reference sequence). The CDR3 has 17 residues. Trimming removed 4 bases from V and 4 bases from J; junction bases left unmatched: 9. The CDR3 DNA sequence: TGTGCCAGTAGTACCGGACAGGGTGGTCTATATAATTCACCCCTCCACTTT. It is translated as CASSTGQGGLYNSPLHF.

The J gene is TRBJ2-7, the V gene TRBV11-2; perhaps TRBD1 as D (5 bases). The CDR3 runs 13 residues. Trimming took off 5 bases at V and 7 bases at J, with 15 bases between the two ends. The germline gives CDR1 SGHAT, CDR2 FQNNGV. In DNA, the CDR3 is TGTGCCAGCAGCGACAGCCTTGGGGCGGAGCAGTACTTC. This translates into CASSDSLGAEQYF.

The chain carries TRBV9 and TRBJ1-5; 10 bases line up with TRBD1. Per the germline V gene, CDR1 is SGDLS and CDR2 is YYNGEE. This CDR3 comprises 15 residues. J gave up 4 bases and V 0 bases, and 1 base lay outside the gene matches. CDR3 DNA: TGTGCCAGCAGCGTAGGACAGGGGGCGAATCAGCCCCAGCATTTT. Amino acids: CASSVGQGANQPQHF. Full variable domain (outside the CDR3, taken from reference TRBV9 and TRBJ1-5): DSGVTQTPKHLITATGQRVTLRCSPRSGDLSVYWYQQSLDQGLQFLIQYYNGEERAKGNILERFSAQQFPDLHSELNLSSLELGDSALYFCASSVGQGANQPQHFGDGTRLSIL.

The V gene is TRBV13, the J gene TRBJ1-5; 12 bases match TRBD1. The CDR3 extends over 17 amino acids. The ends lost 1 base at V and 4 bases at J; junction bases unmatched: 5. Germline V CDR1 and CDR2: PRHDT, FYEKMQ (reference sequence). The chain's CDR3 is CASSLVGTGGRNQPQHF. CDR3 coding DNA: TGTGCCAGCAGCTTAGTCGGGACAGGGGGCAGGAATCAGCCCCAGCATTTT.

The CDR3 loop is CSVGPGQGNDIQYF. In nucleotides, the CDR3 is TGCAGCGTAGGACCGGGACAGGGCAATGACATTCAGTACTTC. The chain couples TRBV29-1 to TRBJ2-4; 9 bases agree with TRBD1. V shed 6 bases, J shed 8 bases, and the junction held 11 bases outside the gene matches. This CDR3 has 14 amino acids. Looked up from germline, CDR1 is SQVTM and CDR2 is ANQGSEA.

This chain connects TRBV30 to TRBJ2-2; D unresolved. V shed 3 bases and J shed 5 bases, with 10 bases lying between them. The V gene's germline CDR1 is GTSNPN and CDR2 SVGIG (reference sequence). The CDR3 extends over 13 amino acids. The CDR3 loop reads CAWRQLGTGELFF. CDR3 coding DNA: TGTGCCTGGAGACAGCTAGGAACCGGGGAGCTGTTTTTT.

This chain links TRBV27 with TRBJ2-7; D call uncertain. This CDR3 comprises 13 residues. The ends were cut back, 5 bases at V and 6 bases at J, with 14 bases in the middle. The V gene's germline CDR1 is MNHEY and CDR2 SMNVEV (reference sequence). In DNA form, the CDR3 reads TGTGCCAGCAGTACCACCTGGAGTGCCGAGCAGTACTTC. Protein product: CASSTTWSAEQYF.

The CDR3 DNA reads as TGTGCCAGCAGTGAATGGGGCGGAGCTTTCTTT. This codes for CASSEWGGAFF. This chain joins TRBV6-1 and TRBJ1-1; D is possibly TRBD1 (5 bases). The germline gives CDR1 MNHNS, CDR2 SASEGT. V was clipped by 2 bases and J by 10 bases, with 8 bases between them. The CDR3 runs to 11 residues.

CDR3 coding DNA: TGTGCCTGGAGTGTAGGCCGCTCGGGCCTCTATAATTCACCCCTCCACTTT. Protein: CAWSVGRSGLYNSPLHF. J is TRBJ1-6 and V is TRBV30; D unclear. The germline V gene encodes CDR1 GTSNPN and CDR2 SVGIG (reference sequence). V dropped 0 bases and J dropped 3 bases, with 15 bases sitting between them. This CDR3 spans 17 amino acids.

This clone was recorded a few times. The chain is built from TRBV2 and TRBJ1-5; no clear D gene. The CDR3 contains 14 residues. V was shortened by 2 bases and J by 6 bases, with 11 bases between the two germline ends. The germline CDR1 and CDR2 sequences are SNHLY and FYNNEI. CDR3 sequence reads: CASSESEETQPQHF. DNA for the CDR3: TGTGCCAGCAGTGAATCGGAGGAAACTCAGCCCCAGCATTTT.

The V gene is TRBV27, the J gene TRBJ2-3; D could derive from TRBD1 or TRBD2 (5 bases each). With 8 bases removed from V and 2 bases from J, the gap between germline ends came to 17 bases. The CDR3 has 15 amino acids. The germline V gene has CDR1 MNHEY and CDR2 SMNVEV (reference sequence). CDR3 in DNA: TGTGCCAGCGGTCGGTCGAGGGGTTTCACAGATACGCAGTATTTT. As protein: CASGRSRGFTDTQYF.

The rearrangement links TRBV9 to TRBJ2-5; 12 nucleotides line up with TRBD2. V was pared by 0 bases and J by 5 bases, with 2 bases of the junction left unmatched. Germline loops: CDR1 SGDLS, CDR2 YYNGEE. The CDR3 is made up of 15 amino acids. CDR3 in DNA: TGTGCCAGCAGCGTAGATGGGACTAGCGGGGAGACCCAGTACTTC. This encodes CASSVDGTSGETQYF. Full variable domain (missing parts from reference TRBV9 and TRBJ2-5): DSGVTQTPKHLITATGQRVTLRCSPRSGDLSVYWYQQSLDQGLQFLIQYYNGEERAKGNILERFSAQQFPDLHSELNLSSLELGDSALYFCASSVDGTSGETQYFGPGTRLLVL.

This clone has a single count. J is TRBJ1-1 and V is TRBV29-1; 8 bases match TRBD1. The CDR3 length is 14 residues. With V trimmed by 3 bases and J by 5 bases, 8 bases remained unmatched. Germline lookup yields CDR1 SQVTM and CDR2 ANQGSEA. Here the CDR3 reads CSVDEQGAWTEAFF. In DNA, the CDR3 is TGCAGCGTTGACGAGCAGGGGGCATGGACTGAAGCTTTCTTT.

The chain has TRBV7-9 and TRBJ2-5; tentatively, D is TRBD2 (5 bases). The V end was cut by 5 bases, the J end by 5 bases, with 12 bases between. The CDR3 is made up of 13 amino acids. Germline V lookup: CDR1 SEHNR, CDR2 FQNEAQ (reference sequence). The CDR3 DNA reads as TGTGCCAGCAGCCGGGTTCGAGGGGAGACCCAGTACTTC. Translating gives CASSRVRGETQYF.

The chain employs TRBV6-5 and TRBJ2-7; tentatively, D is TRBD2 (6 bases). This CDR3 spans 14 amino acids. CDR1 MNHEY and CDR2 SVGAGI come from the germline V gene. V gave up 2 bases and J gave up 2 bases, with 10 bases separating them. CDR3 sequence reads: CASSYERAAYEQYF. For the CDR3, the DNA is TGTGCCAGCAGTTACGAGCGGGCCGCCTACGAGCAGTACTTC.

The gene calls are TRBV11-2 and TRBJ1-1, with 12 nucleotides matching TRBD1. The CDR3 is 15 amino acids. With V trimmed by 10 bases and J by 5 bases, 11 bases remained unmatched. Germline assignment: CDR1 SGHAT and CDR2 FQNNGV. CDR3 in amino acids: CAIRGGTGGVTEAFF. CDR3 bases: TGTGCCATACGGGGGGGGACAGGGGGCGTGACTGAAGCTTTCTTT.

J is TRBJ2-7 and V is TRBV27; 8 bases align to TRBD1. Germline V gene data show CDR1 as MNHEY and CDR2 as SMNVEV (reference sequence). The CDR3 has 14 amino acids. Germline trimming cut 6 bases from V and 4 bases from J; bases unmatched to any gene: 8. CDR3 protein: CASSPGTGPYEQYF. The CDR3 nucleotides read TGTGCCAGCAGCCCCGGGACAGGCCCTTACGAGCAGTACTTC.